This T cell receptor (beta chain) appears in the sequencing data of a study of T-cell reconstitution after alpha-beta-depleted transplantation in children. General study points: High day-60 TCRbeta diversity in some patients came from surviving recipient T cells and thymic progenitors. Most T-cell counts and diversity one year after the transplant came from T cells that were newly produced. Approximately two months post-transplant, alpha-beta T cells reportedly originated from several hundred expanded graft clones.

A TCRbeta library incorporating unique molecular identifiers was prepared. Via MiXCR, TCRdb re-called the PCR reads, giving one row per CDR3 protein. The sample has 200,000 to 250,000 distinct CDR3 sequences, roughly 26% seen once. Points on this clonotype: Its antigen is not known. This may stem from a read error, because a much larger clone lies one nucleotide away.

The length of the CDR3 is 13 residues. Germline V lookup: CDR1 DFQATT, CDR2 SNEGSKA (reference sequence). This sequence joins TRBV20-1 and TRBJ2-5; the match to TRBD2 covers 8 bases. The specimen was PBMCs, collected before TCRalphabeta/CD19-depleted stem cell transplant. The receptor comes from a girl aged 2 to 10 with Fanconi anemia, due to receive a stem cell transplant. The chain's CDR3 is CSALKRGQGTQYF. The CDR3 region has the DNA TGCAGTGCCCTAAAGCGGGGGCAAGGGACCCAGTACTTC.